The 3 T cell receptor beta chains reported below all come from one sample, sequenced in a study of Graves' ophthalmopathy and Graves' hyperthyroidism. Amplifying from RNA transcripts, the study obtained TCR beta CDR3 regions. The first-round RT-PCR employed HTBI primers together with the Qiagen OneStep RT-PCR kit. A multiplex PCR was then performed as the second round. TCRdb reanalysed the multiplex PCR reads using MiXCR and keeps one entry per CDR3 protein. The data contain almost 750,000 distinct CDR3 sequences, 35% to 50% of them singletons. Sequencing was done on a sample of peripheral blood. The receptors come from an adult man with Graves' ophthalmopathy.

The rearrangement links TRBV15 to TRBJ2-7; no reliable D call. The CDR3 is 13 amino acids. V gave up 3 bases and J gave up 6 bases, with 12 bases separating them. Germline V lookup: CDR1 LNHNV, CDR2 YYDKDF (reference sequence). CDR3 in amino acids: CATSRDGSGEQYF. The CDR3 nucleotides are TGTGCCACCAGCAGGGACGGGTCTGGCGAGCAGTACTTC.

This clonotype was seen many times. The J gene is TRBJ1-2, the V gene TRBV10-3; no clear D gene. The CDR3 consists of 13 residues. Trimming stripped 4 bases from V and 3 bases from J, with 9 bases between. Germline V gene data show CDR1 as ENHRY and CDR2 as SYGVKD. CDR3 sequence (DNA): TGTGCCATCAGTGTCGACTCGGACTATGGCTACACCTTC. Encoded protein: CAISVDSDYGYTF.

J is TRBJ1-1 and V is TRBV11-2; no clear D. This CDR3 has 14 residues. From germline, CDR1 is SGHAT and CDR2 FQNNGV. V lost 6 bases and J lost 0, with 11 bases in between. This CDR3 is CASRHPGMNTEAFF. The CDR3 DNA reads TGTGCCAGCAGACATCCTGGCATGAACACTGAAGCTTTCTTT.